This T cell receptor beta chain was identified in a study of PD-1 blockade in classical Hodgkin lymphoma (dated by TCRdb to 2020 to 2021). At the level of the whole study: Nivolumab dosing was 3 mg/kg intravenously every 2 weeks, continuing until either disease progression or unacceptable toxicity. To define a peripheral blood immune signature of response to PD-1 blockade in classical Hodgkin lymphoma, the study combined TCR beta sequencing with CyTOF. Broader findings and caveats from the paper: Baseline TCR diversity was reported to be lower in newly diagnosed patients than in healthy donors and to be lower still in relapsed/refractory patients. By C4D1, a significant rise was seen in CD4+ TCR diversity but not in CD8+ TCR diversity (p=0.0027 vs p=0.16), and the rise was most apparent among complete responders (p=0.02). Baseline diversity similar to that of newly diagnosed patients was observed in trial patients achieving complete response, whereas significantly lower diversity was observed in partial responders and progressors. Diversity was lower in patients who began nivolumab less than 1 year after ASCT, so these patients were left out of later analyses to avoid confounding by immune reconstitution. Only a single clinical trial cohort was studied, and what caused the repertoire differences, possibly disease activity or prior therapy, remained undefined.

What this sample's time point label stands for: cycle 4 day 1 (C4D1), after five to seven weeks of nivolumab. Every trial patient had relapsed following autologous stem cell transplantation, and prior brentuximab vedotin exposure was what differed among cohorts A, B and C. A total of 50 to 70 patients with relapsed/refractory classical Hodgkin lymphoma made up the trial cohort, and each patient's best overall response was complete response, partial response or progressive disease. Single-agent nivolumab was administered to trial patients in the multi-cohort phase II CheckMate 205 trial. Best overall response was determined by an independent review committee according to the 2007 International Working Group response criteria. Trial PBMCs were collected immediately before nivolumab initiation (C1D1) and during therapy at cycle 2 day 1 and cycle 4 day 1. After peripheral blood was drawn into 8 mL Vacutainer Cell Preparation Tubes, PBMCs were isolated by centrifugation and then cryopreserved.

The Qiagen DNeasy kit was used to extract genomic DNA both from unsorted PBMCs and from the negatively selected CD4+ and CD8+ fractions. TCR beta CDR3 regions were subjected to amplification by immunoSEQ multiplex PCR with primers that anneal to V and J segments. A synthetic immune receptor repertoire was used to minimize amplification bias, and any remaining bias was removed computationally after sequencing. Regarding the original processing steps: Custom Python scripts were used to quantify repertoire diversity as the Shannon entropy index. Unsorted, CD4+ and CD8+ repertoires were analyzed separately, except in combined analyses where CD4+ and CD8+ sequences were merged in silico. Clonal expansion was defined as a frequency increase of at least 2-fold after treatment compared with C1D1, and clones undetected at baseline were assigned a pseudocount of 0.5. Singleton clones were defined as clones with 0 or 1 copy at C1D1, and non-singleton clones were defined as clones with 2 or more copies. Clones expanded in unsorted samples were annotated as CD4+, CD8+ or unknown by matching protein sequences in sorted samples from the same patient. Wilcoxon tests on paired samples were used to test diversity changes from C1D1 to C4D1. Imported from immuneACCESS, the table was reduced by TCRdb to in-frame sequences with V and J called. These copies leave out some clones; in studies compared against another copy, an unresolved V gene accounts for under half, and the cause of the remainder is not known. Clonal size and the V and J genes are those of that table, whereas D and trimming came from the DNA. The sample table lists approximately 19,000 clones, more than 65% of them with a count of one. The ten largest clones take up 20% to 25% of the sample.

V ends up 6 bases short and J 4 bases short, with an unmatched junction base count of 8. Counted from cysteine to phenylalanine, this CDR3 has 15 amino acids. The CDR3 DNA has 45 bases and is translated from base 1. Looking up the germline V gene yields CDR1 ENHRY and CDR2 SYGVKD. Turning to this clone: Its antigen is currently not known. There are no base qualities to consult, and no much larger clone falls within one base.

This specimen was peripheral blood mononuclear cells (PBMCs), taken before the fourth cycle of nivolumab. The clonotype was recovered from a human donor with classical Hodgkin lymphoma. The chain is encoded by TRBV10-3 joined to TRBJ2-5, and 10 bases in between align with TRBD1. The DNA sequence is TGTGCCATCAGGAGGGGACAGGGGTTCGGAGAGACCCAGTACTTC. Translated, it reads CAIRRGQGFGETQYF.